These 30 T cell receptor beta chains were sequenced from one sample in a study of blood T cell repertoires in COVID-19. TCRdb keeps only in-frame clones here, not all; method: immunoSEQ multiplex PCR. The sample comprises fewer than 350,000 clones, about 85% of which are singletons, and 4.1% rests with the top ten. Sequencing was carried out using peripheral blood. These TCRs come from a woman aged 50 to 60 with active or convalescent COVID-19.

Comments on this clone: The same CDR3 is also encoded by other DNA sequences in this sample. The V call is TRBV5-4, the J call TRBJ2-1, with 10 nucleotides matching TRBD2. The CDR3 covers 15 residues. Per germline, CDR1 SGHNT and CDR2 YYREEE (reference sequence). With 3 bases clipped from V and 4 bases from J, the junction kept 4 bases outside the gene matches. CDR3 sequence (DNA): TGTGCCAGCAGCTCGTCTAGCGGGAGTTACAATGAGCAGTTCTTC. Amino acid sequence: CASSSSSGSYNEQFF.

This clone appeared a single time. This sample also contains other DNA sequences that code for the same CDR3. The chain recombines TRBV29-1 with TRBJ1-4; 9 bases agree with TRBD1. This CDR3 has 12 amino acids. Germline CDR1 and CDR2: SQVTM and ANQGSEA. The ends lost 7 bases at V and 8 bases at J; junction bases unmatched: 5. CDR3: CSARDRAEKLFF. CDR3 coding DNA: TGCAGCGCCCGGGACAGGGCGGAAAAACTGTTTTTT.

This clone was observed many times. DNA for the CDR3: TGTGCCAGCAGCCAAGAAGTAGTTGGACAGGGTCGTCTCACTTCTGGAAACACCATATATTTT. Residues: CASSQEVVGQGRLTSGNTIYF. This chain joins TRBV4-2 and TRBJ1-3; the match to TRBD1 covers 8 bases. The CDR3 runs to 21 residues. J lost 1 base, V lost 0 bases, and 17 bases had no gene match. CDR1 and CDR2 (germline): LGHNA, YNFKEQ.

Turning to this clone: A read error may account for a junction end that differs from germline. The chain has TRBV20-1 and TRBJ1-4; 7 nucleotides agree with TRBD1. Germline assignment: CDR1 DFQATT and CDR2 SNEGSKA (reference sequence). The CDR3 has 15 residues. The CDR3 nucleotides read TGCAGTGCTAGTCTCCTAAGGGGGACAGATCCTGGGGGAGGTTTT. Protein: CSASLLRGTDPGGGF.

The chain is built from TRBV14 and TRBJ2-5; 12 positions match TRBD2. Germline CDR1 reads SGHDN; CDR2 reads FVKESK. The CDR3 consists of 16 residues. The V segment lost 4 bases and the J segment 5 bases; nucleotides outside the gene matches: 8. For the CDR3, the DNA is TGTGCCAGCAGCCGTAGACTAGCGGGAGAGGGGGAGACCCAGTACTTC. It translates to CASSRRLAGEGETQYF.

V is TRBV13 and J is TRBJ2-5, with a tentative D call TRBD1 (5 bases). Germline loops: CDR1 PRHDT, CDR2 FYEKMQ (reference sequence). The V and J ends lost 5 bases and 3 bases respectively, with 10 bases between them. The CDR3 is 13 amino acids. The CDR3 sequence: CASSPDREETQYF. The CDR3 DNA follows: TGTGCCAGCAGCCCCGACAGAGAAGAGACCCAGTACTTC.

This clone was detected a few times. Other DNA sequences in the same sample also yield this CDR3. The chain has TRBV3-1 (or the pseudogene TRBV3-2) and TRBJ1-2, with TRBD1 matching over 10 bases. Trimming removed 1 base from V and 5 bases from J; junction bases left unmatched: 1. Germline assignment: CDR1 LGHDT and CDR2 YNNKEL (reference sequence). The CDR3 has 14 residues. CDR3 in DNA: TGTGCCAGCAGCCAAGGGACAGGGGGGTATGGCTACACCTTC. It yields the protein CASSQGTGGYGYTF.

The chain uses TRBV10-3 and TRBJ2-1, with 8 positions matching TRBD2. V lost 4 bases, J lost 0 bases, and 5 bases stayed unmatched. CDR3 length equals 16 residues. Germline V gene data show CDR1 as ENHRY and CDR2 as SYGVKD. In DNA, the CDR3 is TGTGCCATCAGTGTAGCGGGACCGAGCTCCTACAATGAGCAGTTCTTC. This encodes CAISVAGPSSYNEQFF.

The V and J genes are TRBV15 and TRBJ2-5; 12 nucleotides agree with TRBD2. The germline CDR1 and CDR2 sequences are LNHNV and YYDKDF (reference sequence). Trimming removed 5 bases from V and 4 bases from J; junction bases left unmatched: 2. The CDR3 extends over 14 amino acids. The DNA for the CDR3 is TGTGCCACCAGCCGGGGACTAGCGGGAGAGACCCAGTACTTC. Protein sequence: CATSRGLAGETQYF. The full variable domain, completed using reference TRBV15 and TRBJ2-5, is DAMVIQNPRYQVTQFGKPVTLSCSQTLNHNVMYWYQQKSSQAPKLLFHYYDKDFNNEADTPDNFQSRRPNTSFCFLDIRSPGLGDTAMYLCATSRGLAGETQYFGPGTRLLVL.

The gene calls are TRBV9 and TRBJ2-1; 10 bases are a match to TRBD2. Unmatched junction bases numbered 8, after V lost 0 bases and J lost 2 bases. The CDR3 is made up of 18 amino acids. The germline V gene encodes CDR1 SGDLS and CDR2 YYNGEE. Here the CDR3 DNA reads TGTGCCAGCAGCGTAGGGCTAGCGGGAGAATTAGCCTACAATGAGCAGTTCTTC. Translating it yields CASSVGLAGELAYNEQFF. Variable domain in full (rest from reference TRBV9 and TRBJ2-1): DSGVTQTPKHLITATGQRVTLRCSPRSGDLSVYWYQQSLDQGLQFLIQYYNGEERAKGNILERFSAQQFPDLHSELNLSSLELGDSALYFCASSVGLAGELAYNEQFFGPGTRLTVL.

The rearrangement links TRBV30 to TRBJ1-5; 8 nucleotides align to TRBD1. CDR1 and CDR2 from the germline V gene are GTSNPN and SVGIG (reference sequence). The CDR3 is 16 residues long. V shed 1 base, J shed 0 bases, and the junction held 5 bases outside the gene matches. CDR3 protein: CAWSGQGFISNQPQHF. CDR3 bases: TGTGCCTGGAGTGGACAGGGGTTTATTAGCAATCAGCCCCAGCATTTT.

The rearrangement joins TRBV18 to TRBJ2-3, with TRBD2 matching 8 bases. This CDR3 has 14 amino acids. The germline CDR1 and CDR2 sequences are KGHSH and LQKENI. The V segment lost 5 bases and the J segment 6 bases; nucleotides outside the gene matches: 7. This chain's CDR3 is CASSALAGRDTQYF. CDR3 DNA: TGTGCCAGCTCAGCCTTAGCGGGGCGGGATACGCAGTATTTT.

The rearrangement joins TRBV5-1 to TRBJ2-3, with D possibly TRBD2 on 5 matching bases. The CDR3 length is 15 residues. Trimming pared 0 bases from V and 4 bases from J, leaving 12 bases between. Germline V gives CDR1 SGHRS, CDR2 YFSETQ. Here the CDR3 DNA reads TGCGCCAGCAGCTTGGTCTCGAGGGAGTCAGATACGCAGTATTTT. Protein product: CASSLVSRESDTQYF.

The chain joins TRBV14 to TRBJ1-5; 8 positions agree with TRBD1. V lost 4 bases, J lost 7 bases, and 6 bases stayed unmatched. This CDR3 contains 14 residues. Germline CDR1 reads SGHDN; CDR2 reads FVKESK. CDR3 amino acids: CASSRTGGGQPQHF. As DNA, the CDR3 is TGTGCCAGCAGCCGCACAGGGGGTGGACAGCCCCAGCATTTT.

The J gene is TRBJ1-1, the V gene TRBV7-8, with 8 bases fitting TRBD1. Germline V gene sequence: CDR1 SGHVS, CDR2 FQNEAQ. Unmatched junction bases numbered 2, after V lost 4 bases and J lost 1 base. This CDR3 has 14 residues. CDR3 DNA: TGTGCCAGCAGCTCGGACAGGGCGAACACTGAAGCTTTCTTT. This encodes CASSSDRANTEAFF.

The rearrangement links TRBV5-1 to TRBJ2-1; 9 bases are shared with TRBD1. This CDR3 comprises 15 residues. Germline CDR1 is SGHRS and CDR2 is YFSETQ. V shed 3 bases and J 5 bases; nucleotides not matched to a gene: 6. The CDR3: CASSYPTGGDNEQFF. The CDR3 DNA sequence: TGCGCCAGCAGCTACCCGACAGGGGGGGACAATGAGCAGTTCTTC.

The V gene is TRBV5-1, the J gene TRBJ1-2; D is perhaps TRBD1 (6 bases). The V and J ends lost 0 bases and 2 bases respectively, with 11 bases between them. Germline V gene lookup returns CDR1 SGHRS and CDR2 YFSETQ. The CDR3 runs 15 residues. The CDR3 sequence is CASSLAAQGNYGYTF. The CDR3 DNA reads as TGCGCCAGCAGCTTGGCCGCACAGGGCAACTATGGCTACACCTTC.

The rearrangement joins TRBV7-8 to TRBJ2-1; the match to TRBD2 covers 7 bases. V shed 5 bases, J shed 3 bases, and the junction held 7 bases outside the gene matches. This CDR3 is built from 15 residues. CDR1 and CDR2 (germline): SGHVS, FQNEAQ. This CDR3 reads CASSPLAASYNEQFF. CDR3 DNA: TGTGCCAGCAGCCCCCTAGCGGCTAGCTACAATGAGCAGTTCTTC.

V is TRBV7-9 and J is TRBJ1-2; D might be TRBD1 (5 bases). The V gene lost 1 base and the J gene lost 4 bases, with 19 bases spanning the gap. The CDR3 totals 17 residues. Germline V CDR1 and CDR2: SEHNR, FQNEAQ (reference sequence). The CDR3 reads CASSLGRGPAGGYGYTF. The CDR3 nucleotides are TGTGCCAGCAGCTTAGGACGGGGACCCGCGGGGGGCTATGGCTACACCTTC.

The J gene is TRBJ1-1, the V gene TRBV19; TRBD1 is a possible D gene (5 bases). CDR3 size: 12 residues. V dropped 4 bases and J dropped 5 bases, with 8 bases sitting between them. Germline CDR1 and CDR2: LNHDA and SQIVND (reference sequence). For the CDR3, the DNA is TGTGCCAGTAGTAGCCGGGGGACTGAAGCTTTCTTT. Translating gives CASSSRGTEAFF.

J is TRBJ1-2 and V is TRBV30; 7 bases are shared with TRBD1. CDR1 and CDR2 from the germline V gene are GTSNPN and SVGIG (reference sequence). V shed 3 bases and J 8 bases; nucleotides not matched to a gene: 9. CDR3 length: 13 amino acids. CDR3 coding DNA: TGTGCCTGGAGGGCCCAGGGGGTGAGGGGCTACACCTTC. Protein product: CAWRAQGVRGYTF. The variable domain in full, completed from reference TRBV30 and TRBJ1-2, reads SQTIHQWPATLVQPVGSPLSLECTVEGTSNPNLYWYRQAAGRGLQLLFYSVGIGQISSEVPQNLSASRPQDRQFILSSKKLLLSDSGFYLCAWRAQGVRGYTFGSGTRLTVV.

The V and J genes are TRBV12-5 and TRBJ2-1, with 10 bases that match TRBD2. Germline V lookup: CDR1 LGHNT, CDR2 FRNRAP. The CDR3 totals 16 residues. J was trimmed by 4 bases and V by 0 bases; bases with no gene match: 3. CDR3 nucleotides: TGTGCTAGTGGTTTGGTAGGAGCGGGAGGGTACAATGAGCAGTTCTTC. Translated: CASGLVGAGGYNEQFF.

CDR3 coding DNA: TGTGCCAGCGGAAGCGTCTGGTACGAGCAGTACTTC. Protein: CASGSVWYEQYF. The chain combines TRBV6-5 with TRBJ2-7; D uncertain. This CDR3 contains 12 residues. Germline CDR1 is MNHEY and CDR2 is SVGAGI. Trimming stripped 8 bases from V and 4 bases from J, with 12 bases between.

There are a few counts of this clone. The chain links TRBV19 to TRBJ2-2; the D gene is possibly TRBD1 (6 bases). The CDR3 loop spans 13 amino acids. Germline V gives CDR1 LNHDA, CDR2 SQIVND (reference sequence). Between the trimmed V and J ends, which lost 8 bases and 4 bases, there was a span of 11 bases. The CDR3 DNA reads TGTGCCAGTCACAGGGCGGGCACCGGGGAGCTGTTTTTT. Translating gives CASHRAGTGELFF.

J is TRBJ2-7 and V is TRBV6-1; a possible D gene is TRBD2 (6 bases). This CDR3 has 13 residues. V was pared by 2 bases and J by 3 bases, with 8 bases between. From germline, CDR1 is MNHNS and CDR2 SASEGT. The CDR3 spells CASSERRGYEQYF. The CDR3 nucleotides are TGTGCCAGCAGTGAACGGCGGGGCTACGAGCAGTACTTC.

In DNA form, the CDR3 reads TGTGCCAGTAGCCCCAGTTATAGCAATCAGCCCCAGCATTTT. Amino acids: CASSPSYSNQPQHF. The J gene is TRBJ1-5, the V gene TRBV19; no clear D. The length of the CDR3 is 14 residues. Germline lookup yields CDR1 LNHDA and CDR2 SQIVND (reference sequence). Between the trimmed V and J ends, which lost 6 bases and 0 bases, there was a span of 9 bases.

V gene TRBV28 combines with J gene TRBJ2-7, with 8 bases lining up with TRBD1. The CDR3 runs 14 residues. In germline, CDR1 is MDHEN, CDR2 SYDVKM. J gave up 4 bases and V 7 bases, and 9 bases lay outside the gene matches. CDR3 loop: CASNEDRDLYEQYF. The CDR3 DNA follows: TGTGCCAGCAATGAGGACAGGGACCTATACGAGCAGTACTTC.

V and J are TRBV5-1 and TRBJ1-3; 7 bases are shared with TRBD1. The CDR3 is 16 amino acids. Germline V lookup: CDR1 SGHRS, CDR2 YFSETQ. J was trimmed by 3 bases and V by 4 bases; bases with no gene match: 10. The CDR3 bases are TGCGCCAGCAGCAGAGGTCGGACAGGCGGTGGAAACACCATATATTTT. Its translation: CASSRGRTGGGNTIYF.

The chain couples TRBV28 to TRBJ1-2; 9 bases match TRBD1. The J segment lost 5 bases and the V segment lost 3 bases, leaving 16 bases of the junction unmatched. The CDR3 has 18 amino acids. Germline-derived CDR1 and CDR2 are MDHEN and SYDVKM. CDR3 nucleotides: TGTGCCAGCAGTTTTCTGGGTGCGGGACAGGGCAGAGGGTATGGCTACACCTTC. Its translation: CASSFLGAGQGRGYGYTF.

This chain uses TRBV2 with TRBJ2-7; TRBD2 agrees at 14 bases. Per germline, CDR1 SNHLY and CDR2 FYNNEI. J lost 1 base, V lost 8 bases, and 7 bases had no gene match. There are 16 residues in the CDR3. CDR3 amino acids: CASVGLAGERSYEQYF. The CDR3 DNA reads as TGTGCCAGCGTGGGACTAGCGGGAGAAAGGTCCTACGAGCAGTACTTC.